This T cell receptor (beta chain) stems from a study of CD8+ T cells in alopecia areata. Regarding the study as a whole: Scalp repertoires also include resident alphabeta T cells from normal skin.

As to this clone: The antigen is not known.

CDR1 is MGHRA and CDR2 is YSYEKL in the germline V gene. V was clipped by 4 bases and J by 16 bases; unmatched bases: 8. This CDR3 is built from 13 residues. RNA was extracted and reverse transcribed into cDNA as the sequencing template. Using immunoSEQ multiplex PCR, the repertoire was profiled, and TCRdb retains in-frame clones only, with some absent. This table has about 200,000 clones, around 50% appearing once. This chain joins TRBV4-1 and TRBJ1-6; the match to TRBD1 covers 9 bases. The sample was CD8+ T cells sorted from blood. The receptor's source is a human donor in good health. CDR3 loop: CASSPDPGQGLHF. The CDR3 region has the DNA TGCGCCAGCAGCCCCGACCCGGGACAGGGTCTCCACTTT.